This T cell receptor (beta chain) was retrieved from a study of T cells in severe cutaneous drug reactions. Study-wide context: Blister fluid/cells and PBMC came from acute- or recovery-stage patients.

The patients sequenced had a carbamazepine-induced Stevens-Johnson syndrome or toxic epidermal necrolysis reaction. The iRepertoire multiplex PCR system with TCR subtype-specific primers built both bulk and single-cell libraries. TCRdb re-called the multiplex PCR reads and gives one entry per CDR3 protein, without DNA. Here the sample table reports 1,500 to 2,000 distinct CDR3 sequences. The clonotype comes from a human donor with Stevens-Johnson syndrome, a severe cutaneous drug reaction. The specimen sequenced was PBMCs.

CDR3 amino acids: CASSPISGSIIVEAFF. The chain joins TRBV28 to TRBJ1-1. CDR1 and CDR2 (germline): MDHEN, SYDVKM. The CDR3 consists of 16 residues.